This TCR beta chain was recovered during a study of control samples from healthy donors and cancer patients. Clones were read by immunoSEQ multiplex PCR, and TCRdb kept only the in-frame ones, dropping some. The sample has 100,000 to 150,000 clones, about nine tenths seen once; the top ten hold 2.1%. V lost 1 base, J lost 7 bases, and 7 bases lay in between. Germline-derived CDR1 and CDR2 are LGHDT and YNNKEL (reference sequence). CDR3 size: 12 residues. The sequence came from a woman between 45 and 65 years old in good health. The sample comprised blood. The rearrangement links TRBV3-1 (or the pseudogene TRBV3-2) to TRBJ1-2, with D unclear. CDR3 residues: CASSQAGSGYTF. In DNA, the CDR3 is TGTGCCAGCAGCCAAGCAGGTTCTGGCTACACCTTC.